This T cell receptor (beta chain) was profiled in a study of regulatory T cells in long-lasting Graves disease. Study conclusions and caveats: Segments TRBV28, TRBJ1-2 and TRBJ2-5 showed preferential usage in persistent disease.

Time point specified: newly diagnosed GD, antithyroid drugs for less than 3 months. The TCR library used RNA extracted from PBMCs. This clonotype was recorded many times. What it recognizes is unknown. The CDR3 runs 14 residues. Germline trimming cut 4 bases from V and 5 bases from J; bases unmatched to any gene: 4. Germline lookup yields CDR1 SNHLY and CDR2 FYNNEI. Arm-PCR of CDR3 regions and iRepertoire HTBI primers were the basis on which TCR beta libraries were built. TCRdb redid the calling of the multiplex PCR reads with MiXCR, one entry per CDR3 protein. The top ten hold about 25% of the sample, which has fewer than 550,000 distinct CDR3 sequences, about a sixth seen once. The same data also went into a second study, on T cells in Graves' hyperthyroidism and ophthalmopathy. That paper states: Diagnoses were made from clinical symptoms, serum measures (thyroxine and TRAb), thyroid ultrasound and orbital computed tomography. Among thyroid clonotypes expanded above 0.001, most also appeared in blood.

The chain links TRBV2 to TRBJ1-4; 7 positions match TRBD1. The sequenced sample was peripheral blood mononuclear cells (PBMCs), obtained at new diagnosis, from a patient treated with antithyroid drugs. The TCR was taken from a woman aged 18-35 years with Graves disease. The CDR3 is CASSGTGANEKLFF. The CDR3 DNA is TGTGCCAGCAGTGGGACAGGAGCCAATGAAAAACTGTTTTTT.